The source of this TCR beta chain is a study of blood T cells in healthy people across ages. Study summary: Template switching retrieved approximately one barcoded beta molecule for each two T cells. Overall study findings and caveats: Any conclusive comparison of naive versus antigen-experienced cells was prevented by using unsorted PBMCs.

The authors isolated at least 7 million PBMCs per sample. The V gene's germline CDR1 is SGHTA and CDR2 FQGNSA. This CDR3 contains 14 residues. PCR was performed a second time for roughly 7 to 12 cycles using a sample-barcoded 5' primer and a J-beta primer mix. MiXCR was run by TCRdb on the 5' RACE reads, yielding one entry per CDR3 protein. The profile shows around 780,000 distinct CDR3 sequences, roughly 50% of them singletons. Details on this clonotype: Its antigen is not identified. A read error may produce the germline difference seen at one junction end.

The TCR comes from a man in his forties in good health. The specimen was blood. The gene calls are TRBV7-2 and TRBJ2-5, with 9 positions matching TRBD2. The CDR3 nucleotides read TGTGCCAGCAGAAATAGCGGGGGACAAGGGACCCAGTACTTC. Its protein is CASRNSGGQGTQYF.